This T cell receptor (beta chain) was captured by sequencing in a study of blood T cell repertoires in COVID-19. Study in general: COVID-19 samples collected from the United States, Italy and Spain covered acute and convalescent phases. PBMCs, B-cell-depleted T cells, or T cells provided the cDNA or gDNA that made up the material.

Clones were sequenced by immunoSEQ multiplex PCR, and TCRdb holds only the in-frame ones, with some missing. Of a few hundred thousand clones in the sample, roughly 88% were seen once. Enrollment of patients from Seattle took place during active infection, with longitudinal follow-up. This clone has a single count. This receptor was obtained from a woman aged 45 to 65 with COVID-19, enrolled during active disease. The sequencing input was peripheral blood.

As DNA, the CDR3 is TGTGCCTGGAGTGAGGGAGGGTATTACTACGAGCAGTACTTC. Translating gives CAWSEGGYYYEQYF. The chain uses TRBV30 and TRBJ2-7; 7 nucleotides match TRBD2. CDR1 GTSNPN and CDR2 SVGIG come from the germline V gene (reference sequence). This CDR3 region has 14 residues. The J segment lost 3 bases and the V segment lost 1 base, leaving 6 bases of the junction unmatched.